This T cell receptor (beta chain) was recorded in a study of OX40 agonist ivuxolimab in advanced cancers. This CDR3 region has 11 residues. Trimming pared 2 bases from V and 6 bases from J, leaving 3 bases between. The germline gives CDR1 WNHNN, CDR2 SYGVQD (reference sequence). The repertoire was sequenced with immunoSEQ multiplex PCR; TCRdb's copy has only in-frame clones and lacks some. The data contain nearly 50,000 clones, about 90% of them seen just once; the ten biggest clones take up roughly 43%. The TCR comes from an adult with an advanced solid tumor such as melanoma, head and neck, liver or kidney cancer. Sequencing was performed on CD4+ or CD8+ T cells sorted from blood, taken in a trial of the OX40 agonist ivuxolimab. The chain joins TRBV10-1 to TRBJ2-3; D gene uncertain. The CDR3: CASSEEDTQYF. The CDR3 DNA reads as TGCGCCAGCAGTGAGGAGGATACGCAGTATTTT.